This T cell receptor (beta chain) was identified during a study of T cells in Graves' hyperthyroidism and ophthalmopathy. In the study overall: Peripheral blood collection took place at initial diagnosis, before any treatment. General observations from the study: Also found in blood were most expanded thyroid clonotypes above 0.001.

This CDR3 is 13 amino acids long. Per the germline V gene, CDR1 is SGHAT and CDR2 is FQNNGV. The diagnostic basis comprised clinical symptoms, serum thyroxine and TRAb, thyroid ultrasound and orbital computed tomography. About 10 ml fresh peripheral blood yielded the PBMCs. Amplified TCR beta CDR3 regions came from RNA transcripts. Carried out on the TCR CDR3, a first-round RT-PCR used the HTBI primer set. TCRdb re-analysed the multiplex PCR reads in MiXCR, keeping a single row per CDR3 protein. The table records under 300,000 distinct CDR3 sequences, approximately 14% of them present only once. There are many counts of this clonotype. The target antigen is unknown. One end of the junction does not line up with germline, which may come from a read error.

Material: blood. The chain combines TRBV11-2 with TRBJ2-1, with D uncertain. The TCR comes from a woman between 40 and 50 years old with Graves' hyperthyroidism that later progressed to Graves' ophthalmopathy. DNA for the CDR3: TGTACCAGCAGCGCCTACAGCTACAATGAGCAGTTCTTC. Translating it yields CTSSAYSYNEQFF.